Below are 4 T cell receptor beta chains sequenced from a single sample in a study of blood T cell repertoires in COVID-19. Profiling relied on immunoSEQ multiplex PCR, and the TCRdb table lists in-frame clones only, not all of them. The sample lists fewer than 200,000 clones, roughly 80% seen once, with about 11% in the top ten. Source material: peripheral blood. The receptor source for this set is a man in his 70s with active or convalescent COVID-19.

This sequence joins TRBV11-2 and TRBJ2-7; TRBD2 might be the D (5 bases). In germline, CDR1 is SGHAT, CDR2 FQNNGV. CDR3 length equals 12 residues. With 6 bases removed from V and 7 bases from J, the gap between germline ends came to 13 bases. CDR3 nucleotide sequence: TGTGCCAGCAGACTAAACCCGGGAGAGCAGTACTTC. It encodes CASRLNPGEQYF.

This clone was counted between two and nine times. The rearrangement links TRBV4-2 to TRBJ1-2; D may be TRBD1 (6 bases). Deletions cut 2 bases from V and 2 bases from J, with 12 bases between. This CDR3 is built from 15 residues. From germline, CDR1 is LGHNA and CDR2 YNFKEQ. This CDR3 is CASSQRGGLNYGYTF. As DNA, the CDR3 is TGTGCCAGCAGCCAAAGGGGGGGATTGAACTATGGCTACACCTTC.

The rearrangement uses TRBV3-1 (or the pseudogene TRBV3-2) and TRBJ1-2; the D is unclear. V shed 0 bases and J shed 0 bases, with 5 bases lying between them. The CDR3 consists of 14 residues. Germline assignment: CDR1 LGHDT and CDR2 YNNKEL (reference sequence). The CDR3 sequence: CASSQENSNYGYTF. CDR3 coding DNA: TGTGCCAGCAGCCAAGAGAACTCTAACTATGGCTACACCTTC.

The chain uses TRBV30 and TRBJ1-2; TRBD1 aligns across 8 bases. Germline loops: CDR1 GTSNPN, CDR2 SVGIG (reference sequence). The CDR3 covers 13 residues. J was trimmed by 3 bases and V by 4 bases; bases with no gene match: 4. The CDR3 protein is CAWKGQDYYGYTF. The CDR3 region has the DNA TGTGCCTGGAAGGGACAGGACTACTATGGCTACACCTTC. Combining the CDR3 with reference TRBV30 and TRBJ1-2 gives the whole variable domain SQTIHQWPATLVQPVGSPLSLECTVEGTSNPNLYWYRQAAGRGLQLLFYSVGIGQISSEVPQNLSASRPQDRQFILSSKKLLLSDSGFYLCAWKGQDYYGYTFGSGTRLTVV.